The 3 T cell receptor beta chains presented below share a single source sample, sequenced in a study of cytomegalovirus exposure and HLA in healthy donors. The assay was immunoSEQ multiplex PCR, and TCRdb's table has in-frame clones only and misses some. In the table there are hundreds of thousands of clones, roughly 90% of which are singletons. Source material: PBMCs. The receptors derive from a woman under 30 in good health and CMV-seronegative.

This chain joins TRBV7-6 and TRBJ1-1, with 7 positions matching TRBD1. The V gene end was trimmed by 5 bases and the J gene end by 1 base; junction bases not matched to a gene: 7. The germline CDR1 and CDR2 sequences are SGHVS and FNYEAQ. This CDR3 has 15 amino acids. CDR3 protein: CASSPKQGWNTEAFF. DNA for the CDR3: TGTGCCAGCAGCCCAAAACAGGGGTGGAACACTGAAGCTTTCTTT.

The chain uses TRBV7-9 and TRBJ1-6; D is unresolved. V dropped 5 bases and J dropped 9 bases, with 11 bases sitting between them. The CDR3 loop spans 13 amino acids. Germline values: CDR1 SEHNR, CDR2 FQNEAQ (reference sequence). The CDR3 nucleotides read TGTGCCAGCAGCAGCGGGAGCTTTTCACCCCTCCACTTT. Translating gives CASSSGSFSPLHF.

The V gene is TRBV25-1, the J gene TRBJ1-2; tentatively, D is TRBD1 (5 bases). Trimming took off 5 bases at V and 3 bases at J, with 13 bases between the two ends. Germline V gives CDR1 MGHDK, CDR2 SYGVNS. The CDR3 loop spans 14 amino acids. CDR3 in amino acids: CASSRHGGDYGYTF. The CDR3 DNA reads as TGTGCCAGCAGTAGACACGGGGGGGACTATGGCTACACCTTC.